This TCR beta chain was identified in a study of control samples from healthy donors and cancer patients. Sequencing was performed with immunoSEQ multiplex PCR; in TCRdb, only in-frame clones are kept and a portion is missing. The table records about 140,000 clones, 91% of them present only once. This CDR3 is built from 14 residues. The germline CDR1 and CDR2 sequences are SGHTA and FQGNSA. V lost 1 base and J lost 5, with 11 bases in between. The clonotype was recovered from a young man in good health. Sequencing was carried out using blood. The gene calls are TRBV7-2 and TRBJ2-5; perhaps D is TRBD1 or TRBD2 (5 bases each). As DNA, the CDR3 is TGTGCCAGCAGCTTAGGGAGGTGGGGCGAGACCCAGTACTTC. Protein product: CASSLGRWGETQYF. Filled out from reference TRBV7-2 and TRBJ2-5, the complete variable domain reads GAGVSQSPSNKVTEKGKDVELRCDPISGHTALYWYRQSLGQGLEFLIYFQGNSAPDKSGLPSDRFSAERTGGSVSTLTIQRTQQEDSAVYLCASSLGRWGETQYFGPGTRLLVL.